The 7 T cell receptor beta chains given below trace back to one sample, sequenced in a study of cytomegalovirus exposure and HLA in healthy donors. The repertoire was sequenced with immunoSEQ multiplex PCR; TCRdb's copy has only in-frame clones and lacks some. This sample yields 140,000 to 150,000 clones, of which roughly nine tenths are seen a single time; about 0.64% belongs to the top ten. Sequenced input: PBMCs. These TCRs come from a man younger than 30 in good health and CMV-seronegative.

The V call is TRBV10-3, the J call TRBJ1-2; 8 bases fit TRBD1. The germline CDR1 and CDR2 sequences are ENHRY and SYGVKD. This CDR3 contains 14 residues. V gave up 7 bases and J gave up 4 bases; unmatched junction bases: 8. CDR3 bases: TGTGCCATCAAGGCGGCCGACAGGGGCTATGGCTACACCTTC. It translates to CAIKAADRGYGYTF.

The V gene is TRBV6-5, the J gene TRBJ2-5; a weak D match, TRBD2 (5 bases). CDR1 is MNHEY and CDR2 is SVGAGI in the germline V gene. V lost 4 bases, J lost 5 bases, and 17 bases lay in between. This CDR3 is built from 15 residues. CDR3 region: CASSLAWGARETQYF. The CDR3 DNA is TGTGCCAGCAGTTTAGCTTGGGGAGCTAGGGAGACCCAGTACTTC.

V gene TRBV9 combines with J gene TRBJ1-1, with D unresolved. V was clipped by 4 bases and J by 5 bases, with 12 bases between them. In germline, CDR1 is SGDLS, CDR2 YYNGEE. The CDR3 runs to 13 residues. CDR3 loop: CASSPHTRTEAFF. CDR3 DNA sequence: TGTGCCAGCAGCCCGCATACCCGGACTGAAGCTTTCTTT.

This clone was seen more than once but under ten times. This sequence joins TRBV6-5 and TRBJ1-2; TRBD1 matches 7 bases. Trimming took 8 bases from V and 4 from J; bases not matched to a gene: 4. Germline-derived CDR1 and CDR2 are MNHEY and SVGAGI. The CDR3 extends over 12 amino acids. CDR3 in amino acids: CASSRGPYGYTF. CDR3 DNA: TGTGCCAGCTCAAGGGGGCCCTATGGCTACACCTTC.

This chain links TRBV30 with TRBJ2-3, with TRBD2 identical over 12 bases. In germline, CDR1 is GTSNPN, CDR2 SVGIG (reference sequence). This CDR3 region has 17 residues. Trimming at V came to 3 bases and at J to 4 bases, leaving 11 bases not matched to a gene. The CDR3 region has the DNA TGTGCCTGGAGCGCAGGGCGGACTAGCGGGGTACCAGATACGCAGTATTTT. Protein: CAWSAGRTSGVPDTQYF.

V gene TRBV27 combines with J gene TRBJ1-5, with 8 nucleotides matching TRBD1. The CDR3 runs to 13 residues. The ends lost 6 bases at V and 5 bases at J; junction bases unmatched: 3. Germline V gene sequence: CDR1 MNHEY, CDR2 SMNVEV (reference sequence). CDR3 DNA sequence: TGTGCCAGCAGAAGGACAGGGTATCAGCCCCAGCATTTT. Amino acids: CASRRTGYQPQHF.

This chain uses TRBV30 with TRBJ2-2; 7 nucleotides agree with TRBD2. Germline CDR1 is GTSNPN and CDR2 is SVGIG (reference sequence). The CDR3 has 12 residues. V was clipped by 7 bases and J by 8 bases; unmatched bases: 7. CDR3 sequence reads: CASSGGGGELFF. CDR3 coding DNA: TGTGCCTCGTCGGGAGGTGGAGGGGAGCTGTTTTTT.